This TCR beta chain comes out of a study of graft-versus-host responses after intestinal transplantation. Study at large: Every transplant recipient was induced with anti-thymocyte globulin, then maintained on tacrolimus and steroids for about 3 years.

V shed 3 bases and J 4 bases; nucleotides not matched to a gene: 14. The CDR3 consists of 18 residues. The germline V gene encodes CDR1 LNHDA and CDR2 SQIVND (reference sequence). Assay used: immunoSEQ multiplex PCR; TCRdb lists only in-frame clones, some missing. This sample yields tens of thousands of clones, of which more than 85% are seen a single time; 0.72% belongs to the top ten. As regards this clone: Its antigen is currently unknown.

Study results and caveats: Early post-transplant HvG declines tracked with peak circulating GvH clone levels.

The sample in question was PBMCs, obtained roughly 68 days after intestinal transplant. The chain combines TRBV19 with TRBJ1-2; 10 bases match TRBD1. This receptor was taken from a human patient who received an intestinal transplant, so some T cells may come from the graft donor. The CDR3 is CASSIFGSGTGDFYGYTF. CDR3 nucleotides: TGTGCCAGTAGTATTTTCGGTTCCGGGACAGGGGACTTCTATGGCTACACCTTC.